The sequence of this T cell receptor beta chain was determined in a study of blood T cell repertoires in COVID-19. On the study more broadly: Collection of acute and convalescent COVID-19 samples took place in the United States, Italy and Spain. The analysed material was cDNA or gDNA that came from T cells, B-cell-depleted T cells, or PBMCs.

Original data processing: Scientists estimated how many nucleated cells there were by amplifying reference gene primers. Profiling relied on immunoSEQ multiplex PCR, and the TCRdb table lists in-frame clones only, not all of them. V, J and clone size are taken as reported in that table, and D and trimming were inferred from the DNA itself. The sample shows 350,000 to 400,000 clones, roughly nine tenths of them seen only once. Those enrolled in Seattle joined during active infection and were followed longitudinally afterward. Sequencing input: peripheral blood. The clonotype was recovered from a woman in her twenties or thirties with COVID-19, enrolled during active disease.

CDR3 nucleotides: TGTGCCAGCAGCCAAGTTCAGGGAGGCGCCGGGGAGCTGTTTTTT. Amino acid sequence: CASSQVQGGAGELFF. The J gene is TRBJ2-2, the V gene TRBV14; a weak D match, TRBD2 (6 bases). Trimming stripped 1 base from V and 6 bases from J, with 12 bases between. This CDR3 is built from 15 residues. The germline V gene has CDR1 SGHDN and CDR2 FVKESK.